This TCR beta chain was recorded in a study of blood T cell repertoires in COVID-19. Trimming pared 6 bases from V and 0 bases from J, leaving 9 bases between. The CDR3 is 14 residues long. Germline values: CDR1 ENHRY, CDR2 SYGVKD. Data came from immunoSEQ multiplex PCR; TCRdb stores just in-frame clones and leaves some out. This sample carries approximately 500,000 clones, around 87% of them seen once, and the ten largest clones take less than 2%. The chain uses TRBV10-3 and TRBJ1-3; D may be TRBD1 (5 bases). The receptor was derived from a woman aged 40 to 49 who had recovered from COVID-19. Sequencing was carried out using PBMCs or T cells enriched from blood (not recorded which). CDR3 DNA: TGTGCCATCAGACAGGCCAGCTCTGGAAACACCATATATTTT. Translated, it gives CAIRQASSGNTIYF.